The 2 T cell receptor beta chains listed next were all sequenced from one sample in a study of cytomegalovirus exposure and HLA in healthy donors. PCR was performed using 60 Vbeta and 13 Jbeta primers. Using immunoSEQ multiplex PCR, the repertoire was profiled, and TCRdb retains in-frame clones only, with some absent. The sample table includes under 65,000 clones. The sample consisted of PBMCs. The receptors were gathered from a woman in her forties in good health and CMV-seronegative.

The chain employs TRBV11-3 and TRBJ2-7; weak D call: TRBD1 (5 bases). The V gene's germline CDR1 is SGHNT and CDR2 YENEEA. Trimming pared 5 bases from V and 1 base from J, leaving 9 bases between. The CDR3 contains 13 residues. The CDR3 DNA reads TGTGCCAGCAGCCCCGGACATTCCTACGAGCAGTACTTC. Amino acids: CASSPGHSYEQYF.

J is TRBJ2-7 and V is TRBV6-6, with D uncertain. The CDR3 consists of 16 residues. V was cut by 3 bases and J by 0 bases, with 15 bases left in between. Looked up from germline, CDR1 is MNHNY and CDR2 is SVGAGI (reference sequence). The CDR3 reads CASSYFDSPASYEQYF. CDR3 sequence (DNA): TGTGCCAGCAGTTATTTCGACTCTCCAGCCTCCTACGAGCAGTACTTC.